This entry lists 25 T cell receptor beta chains sequenced from one sample in a study of blood T cell repertoires in COVID-19. Only in-frame clones appear in the TCRdb table, and some are missing; sequencing was by immunoSEQ multiplex PCR. The sample carries tens of thousands of clones, 87% recorded once. Sequenced input: peripheral blood. The receptors come from a human donor in a cohort sampled during active COVID-19.

The chain combines TRBV5-6 with TRBJ1-1; tentatively, D is TRBD1 (5 bases). The CDR3 loop spans 16 amino acids. Trimming pared 4 bases from V and 2 bases from J, leaving 18 bases between. Per the germline V gene, CDR1 is SGHDT and CDR2 is YYEEEE. In nucleotides, the CDR3 is TGTGCCAGCAGCCGGGGGGAGTATAACGGAAACACTGAAGCTTTCTTT. Protein sequence: CASSRGEYNGNTEAFF.

The chain has TRBV4-1 and TRBJ2-7, with TRBD2 matching over 13 bases. The CDR3 has 17 residues. V was pared by 4 bases and J by 2 bases, with 8 bases of the junction left unmatched. The germline V gene has CDR1 MGHRA and CDR2 YSYEKL. The CDR3 region is CASSLGLAGEKTYEQYF. The CDR3 bases are TGCGCCAGCAGCCTAGGACTAGCGGGAGAGAAAACCTACGAGCAGTACTTC.

The chain carries TRBV5-1 and TRBJ2-4; D is possibly TRBD1 (6 bases). The CDR3 totals 14 residues. Germline CDR1 SGHRS, CDR2 YFSETQ. The ends were cut back, 3 bases at V and 7 bases at J, with 14 bases in the middle. The CDR3 nucleotides are TGCGCCAGCAGCTCCGGACAGAATAGGAACATTCAGTACTTC. This translates into CASSSGQNRNIQYF.

The genes are TRBV10-2 and TRBJ2-7, with a weak D call TRBD1 (6 bases). V shed 8 bases and J shed 5 bases, with 19 bases lying between them. Germline loops: CDR1 WSHSY, CDR2 SAAADI. The CDR3 totals 14 residues. The CDR3, as DNA: TGCGCCAGCCACGAAGGGCAGGGGTTGGACGAGCAGTACTTC. This translates into CASHEGQGLDEQYF.

The gene calls are TRBV5-6 and TRBJ2-1; 7 bases fit TRBD2. Trimming at V came to 0 bases and at J to 0 bases, leaving 0 bases not matched to a gene. The CDR3 consists of 15 residues. In germline, CDR1 is SGHDT, CDR2 YYEEEE. CDR3 sequence (DNA): TGTGCCAGCAGCTTGGGGACTAGCTCCTACAATGAGCAGTTCTTC. It encodes CASSLGTSSYNEQFF.

This chain joins TRBV7-3 and TRBJ2-7, with D possibly matching TRBD1 (6 bases). V gave up 5 bases and J gave up 4 bases, with 12 bases separating them. The length of the CDR3 is 13 residues. Germline lookup yields CDR1 SGHTA and CDR2 FQGTGA. The CDR3 reads CASSLNQGYEQYF. In nucleotides, the CDR3 is TGTGCCAGCAGCCTCAACCAGGGGTACGAGCAGTACTTC.

The chain has TRBV5-1 and TRBJ2-7; 7 bases match TRBD1. V lost 0 bases and J lost 6; bases outside the gene matches: 12. Germline V gene lookup returns CDR1 SGHRS and CDR2 YFSETQ. The CDR3 sequence is 16 residues long. For the CDR3, the DNA is TGCGCCAGCAGCTTGGTGGCCGGTACAGGGGATCTCGAGCAGTACTTC. It translates to CASSLVAGTGDLEQYF.

J is TRBJ2-7 and V is TRBV25-1, with D unresolved. Germline V gene lookup returns CDR1 MGHDK and CDR2 SYGVNS. The CDR3 loop spans 14 amino acids. The germline V and J ends were trimmed by 3 bases and 5 bases, with 14 bases remaining between them. CDR3 region: CASSEPGRLNEQYF. The CDR3 DNA reads as TGTGCCAGCAGTGAGCCAGGTAGGCTCAACGAGCAGTACTTC.

The chain couples TRBV3-1 (or the pseudogene TRBV3-2) to TRBJ2-3, with 10 bases lining up with TRBD2. The V and J ends lost 4 bases and 0 bases, in that order; junction bases with no gene match: 7. CDR1 and CDR2 (germline): LGHDT, YNNKEL (reference sequence). This CDR3 has 17 amino acids. CDR3 sequence reads: CASSLDSSGGSTDTQYF. The CDR3 DNA reads TGTGCCAGCAGCCTCGACTCTAGCGGGGGAAGCACAGATACGCAGTATTTT.

V gene TRBV10-3 combines with J gene TRBJ2-3, with 10 bases aligning to TRBD1. J lost 3 bases, V lost 3 bases, and 6 bases had no gene match. CDR3 size: 16 residues. Germline-derived CDR1 and CDR2 are ENHRY and SYGVKD. Written as DNA, the CDR3 is TGTGCCATCAGTGAAACCGGGACAGGGGCTACAGATACGCAGTATTTT. This gives the protein CAISETGTGATDTQYF.

Only one count was recorded for this clone. The chain is built from TRBV5-1 and TRBJ2-2; D is perhaps TRBD1 (6 bases). V was cut by 0 bases and J by 0 bases, with 9 bases left in between. CDR3 length equals 16 residues. Germline CDR1 is SGHRS and CDR2 is YFSETQ. This CDR3 reads CASSLAWTANTGELFF. CDR3 coding DNA: TGCGCCAGCAGCTTGGCCTGGACAGCGAACACCGGGGAGCTGTTTTTT.

J is TRBJ2-7 and V is TRBV28, with 7 bases matching TRBD1. Trimming removed 8 bases from V and 3 bases from J; junction bases left unmatched: 10. Germline V gives CDR1 MDHEN, CDR2 SYDVKM. The CDR3 length is 14 residues. The CDR3 protein is CASGSDRPSYEQYF. The DNA of the CDR3 is TGTGCCAGCGGCTCGGACAGGCCCAGCTACGAGCAGTACTTC.

The rearrangement uses TRBV5-6 and TRBJ1-1; tentative D call: TRBD1 (6 bases). Looked up from germline, CDR1 is SGHDT and CDR2 is YYEEEE. Trimming left V 2 bases short and J 6 bases short, with 11 bases between. CDR3 length equals 13 residues. The CDR3 here is CASSFRGGAEAFF. The CDR3 DNA sequence: TGTGCCAGCAGCTTTCGAGGGGGGGCTGAAGCTTTCTTT.

This chain uses TRBV27 with TRBJ2-6, with D maybe TRBD1 (6 bases). Germline V CDR1 and CDR2: MNHEY, SMNVEV (reference sequence). Between the trimmed V and J ends, which lost 5 bases and 0 bases, there was a span of 17 bases. This CDR3 region has 18 residues. In DNA form, the CDR3 reads TGTGCCAGCAGTACACAGGGATGGAGTCTCTCTGGGGCCAACGTCCTGACTTTC. Amino acid sequence: CASSTQGWSLSGANVLTF.

The V and J genes are TRBV5-4 and TRBJ2-2, with 7 bases that match TRBD2. Germline V gene data show CDR1 as SGHNT and CDR2 as YYREEE (reference sequence). CDR3 length: 13 amino acids. Trimming at V came to 3 bases and at J to 6 bases, leaving 2 bases not matched to a gene. Here the CDR3 reads CASSYSGAGELFF. CDR3 bases: TGTGCCAGCAGCTACAGCGGGGCCGGGGAGCTGTTTTTT.

This clone has only one observation. The V call is TRBV2, the J call TRBJ1-1; TRBD1 might be the D (5 bases). The CDR3 length is 16 residues. Germline CDR1 is SNHLY and CDR2 is FYNNEI. V was shortened by 0 bases and J by 1 base, with 12 bases between the two germline ends. Here the CDR3 reads CASSEARGLGNTEAFF. CDR3 nucleotide sequence: TGTGCCAGCAGTGAAGCGCGGGGGTTGGGGAACACTGAAGCTTTCTTT.

The gene calls are TRBV14 and TRBJ2-3, with D perhaps matching TRBD1 (5 bases). CDR1 is SGHDN, CDR2 FVKESK, per germline. The CDR3 runs 15 residues. Trimming took off 0 bases at V and 4 bases at J, with 11 bases between the two ends. CDR3 DNA sequence: TGTGCCAGCAGCCAAGATTTAGGGGCGGCAGATACGCAGTATTTT. Protein product: CASSQDLGAADTQYF.

This sequence joins TRBV5-6 and TRBJ2-2, with TRBD1 identical over 7 bases. The CDR3 loop spans 17 amino acids. From germline, CDR1 is SGHDT and CDR2 YYEEEE. With 4 bases clipped from V and 6 bases from J, the junction kept 15 bases outside the gene matches. CDR3 in amino acids: CASSGRDRAVYSGELFF. The DNA for the CDR3 is TGTGCCAGCAGCGGCCGCGACAGGGCGGTCTATTCCGGGGAGCTGTTTTTT.

V and J are TRBV5-6 and TRBJ2-1; D is possibly TRBD2 (6 bases). Deletions cut 4 bases from V and 9 bases from J, with 11 bases between. Per germline, CDR1 SGHDT and CDR2 YYEEEE. The CDR3 runs 12 residues. In DNA form, the CDR3 reads TGTGCCAGCAGCCCAATGGGGGGTGAGCAGTTCTTC. Its protein product is CASSPMGGEQFF.

This chain uses TRBV18 with TRBJ2-7, with D unclear. Per germline, CDR1 KGHSH and CDR2 LQKENI. There are 12 residues in the CDR3. Trimming took 3 bases from V and 6 from J, leaving 9 bases between them. The CDR3 loop reads CASSPFRSEQYF. The DNA for the CDR3 is TGTGCCAGCTCACCGTTCCGGTCCGAGCAGTACTTC. The complete variable domain, with remaining parts taken from reference TRBV18 and TRBJ2-7, reads NAGVMQNPRHLVRRRGQEARLRCSPMKGHSHVYWYRQLPEEGLKFMVYLQKENIIDESGMPKERFSAEFPKEGPSILRIQQVVRGDSAAYFCASSPFRSEQYFGPGTRLTVT.

A note on this clone: Other DNA sequences in this sample translate to the same CDR3. The gene calls are TRBV7-9 and TRBJ2-6, with D possibly being TRBD1 (5 bases). Germline V gene lookup returns CDR1 SEHNR and CDR2 FQNEAQ (reference sequence). The ends were cut back, 5 bases at V and 4 bases at J, with 12 bases in the middle. The CDR3 spans 15 residues. This CDR3 reads CASSPQGTGANVLTF. For the CDR3, the DNA is TGTGCCAGCAGCCCGCAGGGTACCGGGGCCAACGTCCTGACTTTC.

The V and J genes are TRBV9 and TRBJ1-3, with unresolved D. This CDR3 contains 15 residues. CDR1 is SGDLS and CDR2 is YYNGEE in the germline V gene. The ends were cut back, 7 bases at V and 3 bases at J, with 17 bases in the middle. The chain's CDR3 is CASSFLPGDGNTIYF. The CDR3 bases are TGTGCCAGCTCCTTCCTACCGGGAGATGGAAACACCATATATTTT.

In its sample, this clone was seen a few times. The gene calls are TRBV7-9 and TRBJ2-7, with 11 nucleotides matching TRBD2. CDR3 length: 14 amino acids. Trimming took 5 bases from V and 1 from J; bases not matched to a gene: 1. CDR1 SEHNR and CDR2 FQNEAQ come from the germline V gene (reference sequence). CDR3 loop: CASSPSGGSYEQYF. DNA of the CDR3: TGTGCCAGCAGCCCTAGCGGGGGGTCCTACGAGCAGTACTTC.

The chain couples TRBV4-2 to TRBJ2-2; a weak D match, TRBD1 (5 bases). The germline CDR1 and CDR2 sequences are LGHNA and YNFKEQ. The V end lost 1 base, the J end lost 3 bases, and 6 bases lay between the germline ends. CDR3 length: 14 amino acids. The chain's CDR3 is CASSQGGYTGELFF. For the CDR3, the DNA is TGTGCCAGCAGCCAAGGGGGCTACACCGGGGAGCTGTTTTTT.

In this sample, this clone turned up once. The V call is TRBV2, the J call TRBJ1-5; TRBD1 might be the D (5 bases). V gave up 9 bases and J gave up 5 bases, with 20 bases separating them. The CDR3 sequence is 15 residues long. The germline gives CDR1 SNHLY, CDR2 FYNNEI. The CDR3 spells CASVGVQDGDQPQHF. In nucleotides, the CDR3 is TGTGCCAGTGTAGGGGTTCAGGATGGCGATCAGCCCCAGCATTTT.